The 5 T cell receptor beta chains given below trace back to one sample, sequenced in a study of shared clonotypes between healthy human individuals. Produced via immunoSEQ multiplex PCR; TCRdb's table is partial and in-frame only. The table lists hundreds of thousands of clones, approximately 71% of them singletons. The source material was PBMCs. These receptors all come from a woman between 35 and 50 years old in good health. Some clones in this sample may be carry-over from other donors' samples.

The rearrangement joins TRBV30 to TRBJ1-1; no definite D call. CDR1 and CDR2 (germline): GTSNPN, SVGIG (reference sequence). V shed 0 bases and J shed 2 bases, with 7 bases lying between them. CDR3 size: 13 residues. The CDR3 region is CAWSVLRNTEAFF. CDR3 DNA: TGTGCCTGGAGTGTGTTGAGAAACACTGAAGCTTTCTTT.

By frequency in the sample, this clone is medium-sized. The CDR3 spells CASSELNTGELFF. In nucleotides, the CDR3 is TGTGCCAGCAGCGAATTGAACACCGGGGAGCTGTTTTTT. The chain links TRBV9 to TRBJ2-2; D remains ambiguous. Trimming took off 3 bases at V and 1 base at J, with 4 bases between the two ends. In germline, CDR1 is SGDLS, CDR2 YYNGEE. The CDR3 spans 13 residues.

The chain uses TRBV20-1 and TRBJ2-1; no reliable D call. The CDR3 spans 10 residues. Germline values: CDR1 DFQATT, CDR2 SNEGSKA (reference sequence). Trimming removed 5 bases from V and 8 bases from J, with 7 bases in between. The CDR3 DNA reads TGCAGTGCTTCCCCAGATGAGCAGTTCTTC. Its protein is CSASPDEQFF.

The J gene is TRBJ2-7, the V gene TRBV7-9, with 7 bases fitting TRBD2. The CDR3 runs to 14 residues. Germline CDR1 and CDR2: SEHNR and FQNEAQ (reference sequence). With V trimmed by 4 bases and J by 2 bases, 5 bases remained unmatched. In DNA, the CDR3 is TGTGCCAGCAGCTCACGGGACTACACCTACGAGCAGTACTTC. Protein: CASSSRDYTYEQYF. Based on the CDR3 plus reference TRBV7-9 and TRBJ2-7, the full variable domain is DTGVSQNPRHKITKRGQNVTFRCDPISEHNRLYWYRQTLGQGPEFLTYFQNEAQLEKSRLLSDRFSAERPKGSFSTLEIQRTEQGDSAMYLCASSSRDYTYEQYFGPGTRLTVT.

The chain recombines TRBV10-2 with TRBJ1-6; unclear D gene. CDR1 and CDR2 from the germline V gene are WSHSY and SAAADI. The CDR3 has 13 residues. Trimming left V 0 bases short and J 13 bases short, with 10 bases between. Here the CDR3 reads CASSESSRNPLHF. The CDR3, as DNA: TGCGCCAGCAGTGAGTCGTCCAGAAACCCCCTCCACTTT.